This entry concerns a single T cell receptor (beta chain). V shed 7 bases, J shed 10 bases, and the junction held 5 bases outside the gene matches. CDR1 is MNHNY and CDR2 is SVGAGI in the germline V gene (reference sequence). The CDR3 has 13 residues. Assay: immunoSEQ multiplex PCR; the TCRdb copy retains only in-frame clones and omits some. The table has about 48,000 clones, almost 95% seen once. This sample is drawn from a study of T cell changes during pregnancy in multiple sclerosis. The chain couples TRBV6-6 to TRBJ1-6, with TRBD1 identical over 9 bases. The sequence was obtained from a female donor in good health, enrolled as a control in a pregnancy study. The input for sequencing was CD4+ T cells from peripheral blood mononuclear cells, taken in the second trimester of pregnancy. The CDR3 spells CASKTGGQSPLHF. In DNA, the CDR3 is TGTGCCAGCAAGACAGGGGGTCAGTCACCCCTCCACTTT.